The 32 T cell receptor beta chains below were found in one sample sequenced in a study of Ad26.COV2.S vaccination and SARS-CoV-2 variants (dated by TCRdb to the early 2020s). The protocol used for the library was the immunoSEQ multiplex PCR assay. Here the immuneACCESS table is served through TCRdb, limited to in-frame sequences with V and J called. Missing clones are a known gap in these copies; in checked studies unresolved V genes cover under half, and the rest lacks a known reason. In this sample the table shows about 320,000 clones, just under 85% of which occur a single time. The ten most abundant clones make up 2% to 2.5% of the sample. The meaning of the sample's treatment or condition label: 15 to 20 received Ad26.COV2.S at low or high dose, single or two shots; about five received placebo; per-sample allocation not given. Repertoires of vaccine and placebo recipients were sequenced from samples taken on day 63 after the first injection.

The specimen was peripheral blood, collected in a trial of Ad26.COV2.S vaccine versus placebo. Receptor source: a person aged 18 to 59 who received the Ad26.COV2.S COVID-19 vaccine or a placebo.

The rearrangement joins TRBV6-5 to TRBJ2-7, with 7 bases identical to TRBD2. The ends lost 7 bases at V and 5 bases at J; junction bases unmatched: 5. CDR1 is MNHEY, CDR2 SVGAGI, per germline. The CDR3 is 12 amino acids. The CDR3 bases are TGTGCCAGCAAAACGGCGGGGGACGAGCAGTACTTC. Amino acid sequence: CASKTAGDEQYF.

This chain joins TRBV11-3 and TRBJ2-5; 9 bases are shared with TRBD2. The CDR3 is 14 residues long. Per the germline V gene, CDR1 is SGHNT and CDR2 is YENEEA. The V and J ends lost 5 bases and 5 bases, in that order; junction bases with no gene match: 6. The CDR3 here is CASSRGGAAETQYF. The CDR3 bases are TGTGCCAGCAGCCGCGGGGGGGCCGCGGAGACCCAGTACTTC.

The chain is built from TRBV7-6 and TRBJ1-1, with no clear D. The CDR3 contains 14 residues. The germline V gene encodes CDR1 SGHVS and CDR2 FNYEAQ. Trimming shortened V by 1 base and J by 1 base, and 7 bases separated the two germline ends. Written as DNA, the CDR3 is TGTGCCAGCAGCTTAGGTTCGGGGAACACTGAAGCTTTCTTT. Encoded protein: CASSLGSGNTEAFF.

The CDR3 bases are TGCAGTGCCAGTCACCCCGGACAGCCTAGCAATCAGCCCCAGCATTTT. Its translation: CSASHPGQPSNQPQHF. The chain joins TRBV20-1 to TRBJ1-5, with D possibly TRBD1 on 6 matching bases. Trimming left V 6 bases short and J 0 bases short, with 18 bases between. CDR1 and CDR2 (germline): DFQATT, SNEGSKA (reference sequence). This CDR3 region has 16 residues.

This chain uses TRBV7-3 with TRBJ2-2; D is perhaps TRBD1 or TRBD2 (7 bases each). From germline, CDR1 is SGHTA and CDR2 FQGTGA. Trimming shortened V by 5 bases and J by 4 bases, and 14 bases separated the two germline ends. This CDR3 contains 15 residues. This CDR3 is CASSQGGRGTGELFF. Here the CDR3 DNA reads TGTGCCAGCAGCCAGGGGGGGCGCGGCACCGGGGAGCTGTTTTTT.

The chain links TRBV2 to TRBJ2-7, with unresolved D. The germline gives CDR1 SNHLY, CDR2 FYNNEI. V lost 2 bases to trimming and J lost 0 bases, with 8 bases between them. The CDR3 is 14 residues long. CDR3 DNA sequence: TGTGCCAGCAGTGAACCCCCCGCCTCCTACGAGCAGTACTTC. It translates to CASSEPPASYEQYF.

The V gene is TRBV19, the J gene TRBJ2-3, with unresolved D. The CDR3 extends over 13 amino acids. Looked up from germline, CDR1 is LNHDA and CDR2 is SQIVND (reference sequence). V gave up 1 base and J gave up 6 bases, with 8 bases separating them. The CDR3 DNA is TGTGCCAGTAGTATAGGGTCCATGGATACGCAGTATTTT. Amino acid sequence: CASSIGSMDTQYF. Using reference TRBV19 and TRBJ2-3 for the parts outside the CDR3, the full variable domain is DGGITQSPKYLFRKEGQNVTLSCEQNLNHDAMYWYRQDPGQGLRLIYYSQIVNDFQKGDIAEGYSVSREKKESFPLTVTSAQKNPTAFYLCASSIGSMDTQYFGPGTRLTVL.

The chain uses TRBV5-1 and TRBJ1-1; D not resolved. There are 13 residues in the CDR3. The V gene's germline CDR1 is SGHRS and CDR2 YFSETQ. Trimming left V 4 bases short and J 3 bases short, with 10 bases between. The CDR3 DNA sequence: TGCGCCAGCAGCACCGGACGGGACACTGAAGCTTTCTTT. It codes for CASSTGRDTEAFF. The full variable domain, in which reference TRBV5-1 and TRBJ1-1 provide the parts outside the CDR3, is KAGVTQTPRYLIKTRGQQVTLSCSPISGHRSVSWYQQTPGQGLQFLFEYFSETQRNKGNFPGRFSGRQFSNSRSEMNVSTLELGDSALYLCASSTGRDTEAFFGQGTRLTVV.

The chain links TRBV6-5 to TRBJ1-6; D is unclear. The CDR3 length is 15 residues. Germline CDR1 reads MNHEY; CDR2 reads SVGAGI. Between the trimmed V and J ends, which lost 6 bases and 10 bases, there was a span of 19 bases. CDR3 nucleotide sequence: TGTGCCAGCAGCCACGGGGTGGGAAAGGACTCACCCCTCCACTTT. Amino acid sequence: CASSHGVGKDSPLHF.

The chain combines TRBV6-5 with TRBJ2-1; D is ambiguous. The CDR3 consists of 13 residues. CDR1 MNHEY and CDR2 SVGAGI come from the germline V gene. V was shortened by 6 bases and J by 10 bases, with 16 bases between the two germline ends. The CDR3 is CASSLGPRREQFF. For the CDR3, the DNA is TGTGCCAGCAGCCTTGGACCAAGGCGGGAGCAGTTCTTC.

This chain connects TRBV3-1 (or the pseudogene TRBV3-2) to TRBJ2-5, with a possible D match to TRBD2 (6 bases). The CDR3 is made up of 13 amino acids. CDR1 and CDR2 from the germline V gene are LGHDT and YNNKEL (reference sequence). Trimming stripped 3 bases from V and 4 bases from J, with 9 bases between. CDR3 sequence: CASSHLGGETQYF. CDR3 coding DNA: TGTGCCAGCAGCCATCTGGGAGGAGAGACCCAGTACTTC.

The V gene is TRBV7-9, the J gene TRBJ2-3; a possible D gene is TRBD1 (6 bases). The CDR3 extends over 15 amino acids. The germline V and J ends were trimmed by 1 base and 0 bases, with 8 bases remaining between them. CDR1 is SEHNR, CDR2 FQNEAQ, per germline (reference sequence). The DNA for the CDR3 is TGTGCCAGCAGCTTAGAGGGGGACAGCACAGATACGCAGTATTTT. Translating gives CASSLEGDSTDTQYF.

The chain carries TRBV4-1 and TRBJ1-2; possibly TRBD1 for D (6 bases). Looked up from germline, CDR1 is MGHRA and CDR2 is YSYEKL. V lost 0 bases to trimming and J lost 4 bases, with 21 bases between them. CDR3 length: 18 amino acids. The CDR3 sequence is CASSQDALRGGSGYGYTF. In DNA form, the CDR3 reads TGCGCCAGCAGCCAAGACGCCCTCAGGGGTGGCTCCGGCTATGGCTACACCTTC.

The chain links TRBV12-3 or TRBV12-4 to TRBJ2-1, with D perhaps matching TRBD2 (5 bases). Deletions cut 7 bases from V and 3 bases from J, with 7 bases between. CDR3 length: 12 residues. The CDR3 coding sequence is TGTGCCAGCAACGCGGGCTACAATGAGCAGTTCTTC. The encoded protein is CASNAGYNEQFF.

The chain links TRBV28 to TRBJ1-2, with D tentatively TRBD1 (6 bases). The V gene lost 7 bases and the J gene lost 8 bases, with 11 bases spanning the gap. The length of the CDR3 is 11 residues. CDR1 is MDHEN and CDR2 is SYDVKM in the germline V gene. CDR3 protein: CASTLRGGYTF. In DNA, the CDR3 is TGTGCCAGCACCCTCAGGGGCGGCTACACCTTC.

The V and J genes are TRBV13 and TRBJ2-4; D uncertain. The V gene lost 5 bases and the J gene lost 5 bases, with 13 bases spanning the gap. The CDR3 is 14 amino acids. Germline CDR1 is PRHDT and CDR2 is FYEKMQ (reference sequence). The CDR3 region is CASSSYSLENIQYF. Here the CDR3 DNA reads TGTGCCAGCAGCAGTTATAGCCTCGAAAACATTCAGTACTTC.

The rearrangement links TRBV6-6 to TRBJ1-2; D is uncertain. Between the trimmed V and J ends, which lost 5 bases and 0 bases, there was a span of 10 bases. The V gene's germline CDR1 is MNHNY and CDR2 SVGAGI (reference sequence). The CDR3 covers 14 residues. The CDR3 reads CASSSFGTNYGYTF. Here the CDR3 DNA reads TGTGCCAGCAGTAGCTTCGGGACTAACTATGGCTACACCTTC.

CDR3 sequence (DNA): TGTGCCAGCAGTTTTCGGCTTTATGGCTACACCTTC. Its protein product is CASSFRLYGYTF. The V gene is TRBV28, the J gene TRBJ1-2; D is undetermined. V shed 3 bases and J shed 5 bases, with 7 bases lying between them. Per germline, CDR1 MDHEN and CDR2 SYDVKM. This CDR3 spans 12 amino acids.

The chain recombines TRBV7-9 with TRBJ2-1; D may be TRBD1 or TRBD2 (5 bases each). The V end lost 5 bases, the J end lost 9 bases, and 20 bases lay between the germline ends. The CDR3 length is 15 residues. From germline, CDR1 is SEHNR and CDR2 FQNEAQ (reference sequence). The CDR3 here is CASSPLGDFQGEQFF. The DNA of the CDR3 is TGTGCCAGCAGCCCCTTGGGGGATTTTCAGGGTGAGCAGTTCTTC.

The CDR3 DNA reads as TGTGCCAGCAGTGAAGAGGGACAGGGCGTCGGGCCCCAGCATTTT. Protein product: CASSEEGQGVGPQHF. This sequence joins TRBV6-1 and TRBJ1-5; 9 nucleotides line up with TRBD1. This CDR3 contains 15 residues. J gave up 9 bases and V 1 base, and 7 bases lay outside the gene matches. Germline lookup yields CDR1 MNHNS and CDR2 SASEGT.

The chain has TRBV28 and TRBJ2-1, with 8 bases matching TRBD2. CDR1 MDHEN and CDR2 SYDVKM come from the germline V gene. The CDR3 runs to 15 residues. The ends lost 3 bases at V and 0 bases at J; junction bases unmatched: 1. The CDR3: CASSLTSDSYNEQFF. The CDR3 region has the DNA TGTGCCAGCAGTTTGACTAGCGACTCCTACAATGAGCAGTTCTTC.

The chain employs TRBV2 and TRBJ1-1; D gene unclear. The CDR3 is made up of 15 amino acids. V was cut by 4 bases and J by 6 bases, with 18 bases left in between. The germline CDR1 and CDR2 sequences are SNHLY and FYNNEI. The CDR3, as DNA: TGTGCCAGCAGTGCGCGAAGGAGTGGGGTGGCTGAAGCTTTCTTT. Its protein is CASSARRSGVAEAFF.

This clone was seen just once. In DNA form, the CDR3 reads TGTGCCAGCAGTATGAGACAGGGGAACACCGGGGAGCTGTTTTTT. This gives the protein CASSMRQGNTGELFF. The chain combines TRBV28 with TRBJ2-2; 7 nucleotides agree with TRBD1. Germline CDR1 and CDR2: MDHEN and SYDVKM. The CDR3 sequence is 15 residues long. The trim removed 5 bases at V and 1 base at J, leaving 4 bases unmatched.

V usage is TRBV19 and J usage is TRBJ2-7, with 10 positions matching TRBD2. The V segment lost 5 bases and the J segment 1 base; nucleotides outside the gene matches: 5. Germline CDR1 reads LNHDA; CDR2 reads SQIVND (reference sequence). The CDR3 is 15 amino acids. CDR3 protein: CASSSLAGASYEQYF. DNA of the CDR3: TGTGCCAGTAGTTCCCTAGCGGGGGCATCCTACGAGCAGTACTTC.

The chain has TRBV18 and TRBJ1-4; D unclear. Trimming removed 3 bases at V and 7 bases at J, with 9 bases between. Germline values: CDR1 KGHSH, CDR2 LQKENI. The CDR3 has 13 residues. CDR3 DNA sequence: TGTGCCAGCTCACCCGTAGAGGGTGAAAAACTGTTTTTT. Amino acid sequence: CASSPVEGEKLFF.

This chain uses TRBV6-5 with TRBJ2-2, with D perhaps TRBD1 (5 bases). Germline V gene data show CDR1 as MNHEY and CDR2 as SVGAGI. V lost 6 bases to trimming and J lost 7 bases, with 15 bases between them. The CDR3 loop spans 14 amino acids. CDR3 bases: TGTGCCAGCAGCTATACAGGAAACCACGGGGAGCTGTTTTTT. This encodes CASSYTGNHGELFF.

The chain uses TRBV6-5 and TRBJ2-7; D uncertain. V shed 10 bases and J shed 8 bases, with 24 bases lying between them. The CDR3 covers 14 residues. Germline CDR1 reads MNHEY; CDR2 reads SVGAGI. Written as DNA, the CDR3 is TGTGCCACCCAGACCGGGCCCTCCCAAGGGAAGCAGTACTTC. Encoded protein: CATQTGPSQGKQYF.

This CDR3 reads CASNSRGRYEQYF. As DNA, the CDR3 is TGTGCCAGCAACTCCCGGGGGCGCTACGAGCAGTACTTC. The V gene is TRBV28, the J gene TRBJ2-7; D may correspond to TRBD1 or TRBD2 (6 bases each). CDR3 size: 13 residues. V was shortened by 7 bases and J by 3 bases, with 13 bases between the two germline ends. CDR1 is MDHEN, CDR2 SYDVKM, per germline. Filled out from reference TRBV28 and TRBJ2-7, the complete variable domain reads DVKVTQSSRYLVKRTGEKVFLECVQDMDHENMFWYRQDPGLGLRLIYFSYDVKMKEKGDIPEGYSVSREKKERFSLILESASTNQTSMYLCASNSRGRYEQYFGPGTRLTVT.

V gene TRBV6-6 combines with J gene TRBJ2-7, with D tentatively TRBD1 (6 bases). The CDR3 is 16 residues long. Germline V gene lookup returns CDR1 MNHNY and CDR2 SVGAGI (reference sequence). Trimming left V 6 bases short and J 1 base short, with 19 bases between. CDR3 sequence: CASRHTYGQPSYEQYF. The CDR3 coding sequence is TGTGCCAGCAGACACACCTACGGACAGCCATCCTACGAGCAGTACTTC.

The chain is built from TRBV9 and TRBJ2-7; 9 nucleotides match TRBD1. CDR1 SGDLS and CDR2 YYNGEE come from the germline V gene. The CDR3 is 16 amino acids. The V segment lost 4 bases and the J segment 0 bases; nucleotides outside the gene matches: 8. CDR3 region: CASSSHRGQSSYEQYF. The CDR3 DNA is TGTGCCAGCAGCTCCCACAGGGGGCAGAGCTCCTACGAGCAGTACTTC. Variable domain in full (rest from reference TRBV9 and TRBJ2-7): DSGVTQTPKHLITATGQRVTLRCSPRSGDLSVYWYQQSLDQGLQFLIQYYNGEERAKGNILERFSAQQFPDLHSELNLSSLELGDSALYFCASSSHRGQSSYEQYFGPGTRLTVT.

This clone showed up just a few times. This chain uses TRBV11-2 with TRBJ1-1, with a weak D call TRBD1 (5 bases). V gave up 3 bases and J gave up 0 bases, with 11 bases separating them. The CDR3 is 15 residues long. The germline gives CDR1 SGHAT, CDR2 FQNNGV. CDR3 residues: CASSLWTNMNTEAFF. The DNA of the CDR3 is TGTGCCAGCAGCTTGTGGACAAATATGAACACTGAAGCTTTCTTT.

This chain's CDR3 is CASSPPGGRSYEQYF. The CDR3 nucleotides read TGTGCCAGCTCACCGCCGGGTGGAAGGTCCTACGAGCAGTACTTC. V usage is TRBV18 and J usage is TRBJ2-7; D remains unclear. Germline V CDR1 and CDR2: KGHSH, LQKENI. The CDR3 extends over 15 amino acids. Trimming removed 3 bases at V and 1 base at J, with 13 bases between.